This TCR beta chain was sequenced during a study of blood T cell repertoires in COVID-19 (dated by TCRdb to about 2020). For the study in its entirety: Collaborator samples came from the United States, Italy and Spain and covered acute and convalescent phases of COVID-19. The material from the prospective study consisted of cDNA or gDNA derived from T cells, B-cell-depleted T cells, or PBMCs. Subjects who had been exposed to COVID-19, were actively infected with it, or had recovered from it provided the deeply sampled blood TCRbeta repertoires that made up the dataset. A freely available public database, intended as a resource for researchers studying the immune response to SARS-CoV-2, is where the repertoires were released. The samples were drawn from two sources: the first 160 participants of the ongoing ImmuneRACE study, and over 1,000 subjects contributed by 6 global collaborators. Nearly every sample came with metadata listing a de-identified subject ID, COVID-19 status, age in years and sex. Where available, HLA class I and class II types were taken from metadata supplied by the sample provider and were not determined by assay-based typing. Findings and caveats that apply to the study as a whole: How much clinical and demographic metadata was included differed by source and by participant, and the metadata was provided uncurated.

Trimming removed 6 bases from V and 8 bases from J; the gene matches leave 7 bases unexplained. From the germline V gene, CDR1 is SGHTA and CDR2 is FQGTGA. The CDR3 goes from the cysteine to the phenylalanine over 13 residues. CDR3 DNA only is kept here, 39 bases in frame from base 1. As concerns this clone: The antigen this receptor binds is unknown. No much larger clone is present one base from it, and per-base qualities are unavailable.

Collaborating institutions collected whole blood in K2EDTA tubes following their own protocols. Collaborator samples were shipped for TCRbeta analysis as frozen whole blood, isolated PBMCs, or DNA extracted from either sample type. TCRbeta CDR3 regions were amplified from genomic DNA using the immunoSEQ Assay, a bias-controlled multiplex PCR. Processing in the source paper ran as follows. Within the assay, amplification of reference gene primers was used to estimate how many nucleated cells each sample contained. To quantify the absolute abundance of each unique TCRbeta CDR3 rearrangement, sequence reads were collapsed and filtered. For each sample, productive Simpson clonality was calculated by taking the square root of Simpson's diversity index across productive rearrangements. The table was pulled from immuneACCESS by TCRdb, which kept in-frame rearrangements only. Such tables lose some clones; where checked, under half of the loss comes from unresolved V genes, and the rest has no known cause. V and J calls and clone size are given by that table; D and trimming were obtained from the DNA. The sample table holds over 130,000 clones, of which about 86% were seen once. The ten largest account for more than 3% of the sample.

The V and J genes are TRBV7-3 and TRBJ2-1; 7 of the junction bases match TRBD2. The specimen sequenced was peripheral blood. The clonotype originates from a man in his 70s with acute or convalescent COVID-19. The nucleotides read TGTGCCAGCAGAAAGACTAGCAGCCATGAGCAGTTCTTC. This codes for CASRKTSSHEQFF.